This entry lists 25 T cell receptor beta chains sequenced from one sample in a study of CD4 T cells in relation to SARS-CoV-2 and coronaviruses. These receptors lack a known antigen. Produced via immunoSEQ multiplex PCR; TCRdb's table is partial and in-frame only. The sample shows 35,000 to 40,000 clones, roughly 80% of them seen only once. What was sequenced was memory CD4+ T cells from PBMCs, cultured in vitro. These receptors all come from an adult with COVID-19.

V and J are TRBV2 and TRBJ1-5, with D possibly being TRBD1 (6 bases). The CDR3 has 14 amino acids. Looked up from germline, CDR1 is SNHLY and CDR2 is FYNNEI. The V end was cut by 6 bases, the J end by 4 bases, with 13 bases between. The CDR3 protein is CASSLQGPNQPQHF. CDR3 nucleotides: TGTGCCAGCAGCTTACAGGGCCCGAATCAGCCCCAGCATTTT.

This sequence joins TRBV5-4 and TRBJ2-1; 10 bases fit TRBD2. The V and J ends lost 3 bases and 3 bases, in that order; junction bases with no gene match: 6. The CDR3 has 16 residues. Germline V lookup: CDR1 SGHNT, CDR2 YYREEE (reference sequence). The CDR3 loop reads CASSSGGLASYNEQFF. The CDR3 DNA is TGTGCCAGCAGCTCCGGGGGACTAGCGAGCTACAATGAGCAGTTCTTC.

The genes are TRBV1 and TRBJ1-6. TRBV1 counts as a pseudogene. This CDR3 region has 18 residues. This CDR3 is CTSSPRDPGSSYNSPLHF. The CDR3 region has the DNA TGCACCAGCAGCCCCAGAGACCCAGGGAGCTCCTATAATTCACCCCTCCACTTT.

This clone was observed a few times. J is TRBJ2-1 and V is TRBV2; 9 nucleotides agree with TRBD2. Germline CDR1 reads SNHLY; CDR2 reads FYNNEI. The CDR3 is 11 residues long. The V gene end was trimmed by 11 bases and the J gene end by 8 bases; junction bases not matched to a gene: 4. The CDR3: CAGGRGDEQFF. The CDR3 coding sequence is TGTGCCGGCGGGAGGGGCGATGAGCAGTTCTTC.

The V and J genes are TRBV4-1 and TRBJ1-1; 10 bases are a match to TRBD1. Germline values: CDR1 MGHRA, CDR2 YSYEKL. The junction had 9 bases not matched to a gene; V was cut back by 0 bases and J by 5 bases. The CDR3 consists of 17 residues. For the CDR3, the DNA is TGCGCCAGCAGCCAAGATCAAAGACAGGGGGCAGGGACTGAAGCTTTCTTT. Encoded protein: CASSQDQRQGAGTEAFF.

A few counts support this clone. This chain links TRBV27 with TRBJ2-2; the match to TRBD1 covers 7 bases. The germline V gene encodes CDR1 MNHEY and CDR2 SMNVEV (reference sequence). Trimming cost V 7 bases and J 2 bases; bases outside gene matches: 4. This CDR3 comprises 14 residues. CDR3 in amino acids: CASKTGVNTGELFF. DNA of the CDR3: TGTGCCAGCAAAACAGGGGTTAACACCGGGGAGCTGTTTTTT.

This clone turned up a few times. The V call is TRBV7-6, the J call TRBJ2-3; tentative D call: TRBD2 (5 bases). This CDR3 has 15 residues. The V end lost 1 base, the J end lost 4 bases, and 12 bases lay between the germline ends. Germline V gene lookup returns CDR1 SGHVS and CDR2 FNYEAQ. This CDR3 reads CASSLVGVPADTQYF. The DNA for the CDR3 is TGTGCCAGCAGCTTAGTCGGGGTTCCAGCAGATACGCAGTATTTT.

V usage is TRBV28 and J usage is TRBJ1-1; D is perhaps TRBD1 (5 bases). V dropped 10 bases and J dropped 1 base, with 13 bases sitting between them. CDR3 size: 13 residues. CDR1 and CDR2 from the germline V gene are MDHEN and SYDVKM. This CDR3 reads CATKGFRNTEAFF. DNA for the CDR3: TGTGCCACCAAGGGGTTCCGGAACACTGAAGCTTTCTTT.

A word on this clone: At one of its ends the junction is not consistent with the germline gene, which may arise from a read error. The J gene is TRBJ1-3, the V gene TRBV18; no clear D. Germline V gives CDR1 KGHSH, CDR2 LQKENI. This CDR3 is 15 amino acids long. CDR3 in DNA: TGTGCCAGCTCACCACCACAGCGCACTGGGAACACCATATATTTT. This gives the protein CASSPPQRTGNTIYF.

This clone occurred once. This chain connects TRBV3-1 (or the pseudogene TRBV3-2) to TRBJ2-5; TRBD2 matches 14 bases. Trimming cost V 0 bases and J 4 bases; bases outside gene matches: 13. Germline-derived CDR1 and CDR2 are LGHDT and YNNKEL (reference sequence). The CDR3 is 20 residues long. In DNA, the CDR3 is TGTGCCAGCAGCCAAGATCTCCCGAACGGACTAGCGGGAGGTGTAGAGACCCAGTACTTC. Amino acid sequence: CASSQDLPNGLAGGVETQYF.

This chain connects TRBV27 to TRBJ2-1, with TRBD1 as a possible D gene (7 bases). The CDR3 totals 14 residues. Germline V lookup: CDR1 MNHEY, CDR2 SMNVEV (reference sequence). V shed 4 bases and J shed 6 bases, with 13 bases lying between them. CDR3 bases: TGTGCCAGCAGTTACGACAGGGAGGTCAATGAGCAGTTCTTC. Translating gives CASSYDREVNEQFF.

The chain joins TRBV9 to TRBJ2-4; 12 bases are a match to TRBD2. The CDR3 is 15 residues long. CDR1 is SGDLS and CDR2 is YYNGEE in the germline V gene. V shed 3 bases and J 8 bases; nucleotides not matched to a gene: 6. CDR3: CASSATSGSRHIQYF. CDR3 DNA sequence: TGTGCCAGCAGCGCGACTAGCGGGAGTAGGCACATTCAGTACTTC. The full variable domain, with the rest looked up from reference TRBV9 and TRBJ2-4, is DSGVTQTPKHLITATGQRVTLRCSPRSGDLSVYWYQQSLDQGLQFLIQYYNGEERAKGNILERFSAQQFPDLHSELNLSSLELGDSALYFCASSATSGSRHIQYFGAGTRLSVL.

The rearrangement uses TRBV28 and TRBJ1-3; unclear D gene. Per germline, CDR1 MDHEN and CDR2 SYDVKM. There are 15 residues in the CDR3. Trimming left V 5 bases short and J 0 bases short, with 11 bases between. CDR3 amino acids: CASSRPRTSGNTIYF. The CDR3 DNA follows: TGTGCCAGCAGTCGGCCGCGCACCTCTGGAAACACCATATATTTT.

About this clone: Within the sample, other DNA sequences also encode this same CDR3. The CDR3 reads CASSTQGDTEAFF. The CDR3 DNA reads as TGTGCCAGCAGCACCCAGGGGGACACTGAAGCTTTCTTT. The chain uses TRBV5-5 and TRBJ1-1; the match to TRBD1 covers 7 bases. V dropped 4 bases and J dropped 3; count of bases not matched to a gene: 3. Per the germline V gene, CDR1 is SGHKS and CDR2 is YYEKEE (reference sequence). The CDR3 has 13 amino acids.

This chain links TRBV7-2 with TRBJ1-6; possible D gene TRBD1, 6 bases. The CDR3 runs 18 residues. V was pared by 6 bases and J by 0 bases, with 18 bases between. Germline V gene lookup returns CDR1 SGHTA and CDR2 FQGNSA. Here the CDR3 DNA reads TGTGCCAGCAGGAACTTCCGGGACACTTCCTCCTATAATTCACCCCTCCACTTT. The encoded protein is CASRNFRDTSSYNSPLHF.

The V gene is TRBV5-1, the J gene TRBJ2-1; 7 nucleotides match TRBD2. Germline CDR1 is SGHRS and CDR2 is YFSETQ. CDR3 length equals 16 residues. Trimming at V came to 3 bases and at J to 3 bases, leaving 9 bases not matched to a gene. The CDR3 bases are TGCGCCAGCAGCTCAAGACTAGCTAAGAGCTACAATGAGCAGTTCTTC. As protein: CASSSRLAKSYNEQFF.

The rearrangement joins TRBV15 to TRBJ2-5, with 7 bases that match TRBD1. The CDR3 is 17 amino acids. The trim removed 4 bases at V and 4 bases at J, leaving 15 bases unmatched. Germline V lookup: CDR1 LNHNV, CDR2 YYDKDF (reference sequence). In DNA form, the CDR3 reads TGTGCCACCAGCACCGCGAGGGGGCAGGGGGTTCGAGAGACCCAGTACTTC. It translates to CATSTARGQGVRETQYF.

The genes are TRBV7-8 and TRBJ1-2; D gene unclear. This CDR3 contains 14 residues. Trimming pared 8 bases from V and 7 bases from J, leaving 20 bases between. CDR1 and CDR2 (germline): SGHVS, FQNEAQ. CDR3: CASQLEPAVAGYTF. The CDR3 bases are TGTGCCAGCCAACTGGAGCCTGCGGTCGCTGGCTACACCTTC.

The V call is TRBV6-5, the J call TRBJ1-5; 7 bases line up with TRBD1. This CDR3 contains 16 residues. Germline CDR1 is MNHEY and CDR2 is SVGAGI. V dropped 4 bases and J dropped 1; count of bases not matched to a gene: 7. CDR3 nucleotides: TGTGCCAGCAGTTCAGGGGGACTCGGAAGCAATCAGCCCCAGCATTTT. It codes for CASSSGGLGSNQPQHF.

The chain couples TRBV5-6 to TRBJ1-2, with 7 nucleotides matching TRBD1. CDR1 is SGHDT and CDR2 is YYEEEE in the germline V gene. The length of the CDR3 is 13 residues. Trimming removed 4 bases from V and 8 bases from J; junction bases left unmatched: 8. DNA of the CDR3: TGTGCCAGCAGCCCCGGAGCAGGGGGAGGCTACACCTTC. It codes for CASSPGAGGGYTF. Full variable domain (remainder filled in from reference TRBV5-6 and TRBJ1-2): DAGVTQSPTHLIKTRGQQVTLRCSPKSGHDTVSWYQQALGQGPQFIFQYYEEEERQRGNFPDRFSGHQFPNYSSELNVNALLLGDSALYLCASSPGAGGGYTFGSGTRLTVV.

The chain is built from TRBV9 and TRBJ2-5; no definite D call. This CDR3 is built from 13 residues. The ends were cut back, 0 bases at V and 7 bases at J, with 10 bases in the middle. CDR1 and CDR2 (germline): SGDLS, YYNGEE. CDR3 DNA: TGTGCCAGCAGCGTAGGCCACACCGGGACCCAGTACTTC. This translates into CASSVGHTGTQYF.

The chain uses TRBV4-1 and TRBJ1-2; D is perhaps TRBD1 (6 bases). Germline V lookup: CDR1 MGHRA, CDR2 YSYEKL. Trimming shortened V by 4 bases and J by 5 bases, and 11 bases separated the two germline ends. This CDR3 region has 13 residues. The CDR3 coding sequence is TGCGCCAGCAGCCGACAGGATCGGTATGGCTACACCTTC. Translating gives CASSRQDRYGYTF.

The genes are TRBV12-3 or TRBV12-4 and TRBJ2-7, with D uncertain. V was cut by 3 bases and J by 7 bases, with 10 bases left in between. The CDR3 runs 12 residues. CDR3 in amino acids: CASSFREGEQYF. The CDR3 bases are TGTGCCAGCAGTTTTAGGGAAGGGGAGCAGTACTTC.

The V gene is TRBV28, the J gene TRBJ1-5; D remains unclear. Trimming stripped 3 bases from V and 9 bases from J, with 9 bases between. The CDR3 contains 12 residues. Germline-derived CDR1 and CDR2 are MDHEN and SYDVKM. This CDR3 reads CASSFLPSPQHF. CDR3 nucleotides: TGTGCCAGCAGTTTCCTCCCTTCGCCCCAGCATTTT.

This rearrangement joins TRBV7-3 to TRBJ2-7, with 14 bases matching TRBD2. The CDR3 is 17 residues long. Per the germline V gene, CDR1 is SGHTA and CDR2 is FQGTGA. V shed 4 bases and J 3 bases; nucleotides not matched to a gene: 8. The CDR3 bases are TGTGCCAGCAGCTCTTGGGGACTAGCGGGAGTTTTCTACGAGCAGTACTTC. This codes for CASSSWGLAGVFYEQYF.